Each of the 22 T cell receptor beta chains below was sequenced from the same sample in a study of cytomegalovirus exposure and HLA in healthy donors. The assay was immunoSEQ multiplex PCR, and TCRdb's table has in-frame clones only and misses some. The sample holds some 230,000 clones; around nine tenths are singletons and the top ten take roughly 1%. The material sequenced was PBMCs. These receptors were collected from a woman aged 18-35 years in good health and CMV-seronegative.

This clone was counted once. The chain employs TRBV5-5 and TRBJ1-1; 7 bases map to TRBD1. Germline V lookup: CDR1 SGHKS, CDR2 YYEKEE (reference sequence). The junction had 8 bases not matched to a gene; V was cut back by 1 base and J by 5 bases. The CDR3 extends over 15 amino acids. CDR3 residues: CASSLRWPGGTEAFF. CDR3 in DNA: TGTGCCAGCAGCTTGCGGTGGCCAGGGGGTACTGAAGCTTTCTTT.

This chain connects TRBV6-5 to TRBJ2-1; TRBD2 matches 10 bases. Germline V lookup: CDR1 MNHEY, CDR2 SVGAGI. This CDR3 comprises 15 residues. With V trimmed by 4 bases and J by 8 bases, 8 bases remained unmatched. DNA for the CDR3: TGTGCCAGCAGTTCTCCACTAGCGGGGCACCATGAGCAGTTCTTC. Translation gives CASSSPLAGHHEQFF.

The chain is built from TRBV19 and TRBJ1-3; D might be TRBD1 (5 bases). Deletions cut 1 base from V and 9 bases from J, with 16 bases between. Per germline, CDR1 LNHDA and CDR2 SQIVND (reference sequence). This CDR3 contains 15 residues. The CDR3 region is CASSIVFPSGGTIYF. CDR3 DNA: TGTGCCAGTAGTATAGTTTTCCCCTCCGGGGGCACCATATATTTT.

The J gene is TRBJ1-3, the V gene TRBV6-1, with D possibly being TRBD1 (6 bases). Looked up from germline, CDR1 is MNHNS and CDR2 is SASEGT. The CDR3 runs to 15 residues. With 6 bases removed from V and 0 bases from J, the gap between germline ends came to 12 bases. CDR3 in amino acids: CASSPDSFSGNTIYF. Here the CDR3 DNA reads TGTGCCAGCAGCCCGGACAGTTTCTCTGGAAACACCATATATTTT.

V is TRBV18 and J is TRBJ2-5; D perhaps matches TRBD1 (5 bases). The CDR3 runs to 16 residues. From germline, CDR1 is KGHSH and CDR2 LQKENI. V gave up 0 bases and J gave up 4 bases, with 15 bases separating them. The CDR3 spells CASSPPRGEGVETQYF. The CDR3 DNA sequence: TGTGCCAGCTCACCACCAAGGGGTGAAGGCGTAGAGACCCAGTACTTC.

CDR3 in DNA: TGTGCCACCCGCGGACTAGCGGAGTCCAATGAGCAGTTCTTC. This sequence encodes CATRGLAESNEQFF. The V gene is TRBV10-3, the J gene TRBJ2-1, with 10 bases matching TRBD2. This CDR3 is built from 14 residues. Trimming removed 10 bases from V and 6 bases from J; junction bases left unmatched: 9. In germline, CDR1 is ENHRY, CDR2 SYGVKD.

V is TRBV5-1 and J is TRBJ1-6; 10 nucleotides align to TRBD1. CDR3 length equals 16 residues. Germline CDR1 and CDR2: SGHRS and YFSETQ. V was pared by 0 bases and J by 6 bases, with 3 bases of the junction left unmatched. CDR3 in DNA: TGCGCCAGCAGCTTGGGACAGGGGGCTGGTAATTCACCCCTCCACTTT. Amino acids: CASSLGQGAGNSPLHF.

The chain employs TRBV28 and TRBJ2-1; tentatively, D is TRBD2 (5 bases). The CDR3 length is 14 residues. Germline CDR1 is MDHEN and CDR2 is SYDVKM. V lost 4 bases and J lost 4, with 11 bases in between. The CDR3 bases are TGTGCCAGCAGTTCGTCGCCGGGGTACAATGAGCAGTTCTTC. It codes for CASSSSPGYNEQFF.

V usage is TRBV30 and J usage is TRBJ2-1; 10 bases map to TRBD2. V lost 4 bases, J lost 6 bases, and 3 bases stayed unmatched. Germline V gene sequence: CDR1 GTSNPN, CDR2 SVGIG (reference sequence). The CDR3 runs to 13 residues. The CDR3 region has the DNA TGTGCCTGGACTAGCGGGAGTTTCAATGAGCAGTTCTTC. Translated: CAWTSGSFNEQFF.

The genes are TRBV25-1 and TRBJ2-5; 10 bases match TRBD2. CDR1 and CDR2 from the germline V gene are MGHDK and SYGVNS. J gave up 3 bases and V 4 bases, and 8 bases lay outside the gene matches. This CDR3 is built from 16 residues. CDR3 sequence reads: CASSGELAGIEETQYF. CDR3 coding DNA: TGTGCCAGCAGTGGCGAACTAGCGGGGATAGAAGAGACCCAGTACTTC.

This clone showed up just once. The V call is TRBV6-6, the J call TRBJ2-7; D perhaps matches TRBD2 (5 bases). With 3 bases removed from V and 0 bases from J, the gap between germline ends came to 12 bases. This CDR3 comprises 15 residues. The germline CDR1 and CDR2 sequences are MNHNY and SVGAGI (reference sequence). CDR3 sequence (DNA): TGTGCCAGCAGTTATAGCGCAAATCCCTCCTACGAGCAGTACTTC. It codes for CASSYSANPSYEQYF.

The chain carries TRBV20-1 and TRBJ2-3; D not certain. The CDR3 loop spans 10 amino acids. Trimming took off 7 bases at V and 5 bases at J, with 7 bases between the two ends. Germline V CDR1 and CDR2: DFQATT, SNEGSKA (reference sequence). CDR3 sequence: CSGSGDTQYF. The CDR3 DNA reads TGCAGTGGCTCGGGAGATACGCAGTATTTT.

In its sample, this clone was seen once. V usage is TRBV2 and J usage is TRBJ1-2; 8 bases are a match to TRBD1. The CDR3 length is 14 residues. CDR1 and CDR2 (germline): SNHLY, FYNNEI. V was pared by 7 bases and J by 8 bases, with 12 bases of the junction left unmatched. This CDR3 reads CASKYRGDTWGYTF. The CDR3 bases are TGTGCCAGCAAGTACAGGGGGGATACGTGGGGCTACACCTTC.

The rearrangement joins TRBV29-1 to TRBJ2-7, with TRBD2 identical over 8 bases. Trimming cost V 6 bases and J 3 bases; bases outside gene matches: 13. This CDR3 spans 15 amino acids. Germline V gene sequence: CDR1 SQVTM, CDR2 ANQGSEA. CDR3 sequence reads: CSVAGLAGTLYEQYF. CDR3 DNA: TGCAGCGTGGCGGGATTAGCGGGAACCCTCTACGAGCAGTACTTC.

V and J are TRBV19 and TRBJ2-1; D is unclear. V lost 0 bases to trimming and J lost 2 bases, with 11 bases between them. The CDR3 is made up of 16 amino acids. Germline-derived CDR1 and CDR2 are LNHDA and SQIVND (reference sequence). As DNA, the CDR3 is TGTGCCAGTAGTATAGATATCAGTCAGGCCTACAATGAGCAGTTCTTC. Its translation: CASSIDISQAYNEQFF.

The V call is TRBV5-1, the J call TRBJ2-3; 12 nucleotides line up with TRBD1. CDR1 SGHRS and CDR2 YFSETQ come from the germline V gene. CDR3 length: 15 residues. With 2 bases clipped from V and 5 bases from J, the junction kept 3 bases outside the gene matches. The CDR3 protein is CASSLGTGGLDTQYF. The CDR3 DNA follows: TGCGCCAGCAGCTTAGGGACAGGGGGCTTAGATACGCAGTATTTT.

J is TRBJ2-3 and V is TRBV6-4; 13 positions match TRBD2. Germline V gene data show CDR1 as MRHNA and CDR2 as SNTAGT. This CDR3 comprises 15 residues. Unmatched junction bases numbered 4, after V lost 6 bases and J lost 4 bases. CDR3 amino acids: CASSRTSGSPDTQYF. CDR3 coding DNA: TGTGCCAGCAGCCGGACTAGCGGGAGCCCAGATACGCAGTATTTT.

This clone was detected once. This rearrangement joins TRBV30 to TRBJ1-5; D is ambiguous. V was shortened by 0 bases and J by 2 bases, with 14 bases between the two germline ends. Germline V gives CDR1 GTSNPN, CDR2 SVGIG (reference sequence). The CDR3 extends over 16 amino acids. The chain's CDR3 is CAWSVRWQRGNQPQHF. The CDR3 DNA sequence: TGTGCCTGGAGTGTACGTTGGCAACGGGGCAATCAGCCCCAGCATTTT.

The rearrangement joins TRBV28 to TRBJ2-2, with 7 bases identical to TRBD1. With 2 bases clipped from V and 6 bases from J, the junction kept 15 bases outside the gene matches. The CDR3 is 18 residues long. CDR1 is MDHEN and CDR2 is SYDVKM in the germline V gene. CDR3 amino acids: CASSLERHVQGQPGELFF. The CDR3 nucleotides are TGTGCCAGCAGTTTAGAGAGACACGTACAGGGGCAGCCCGGGGAGCTGTTTTTT. Filled out from reference TRBV28 and TRBJ2-2, the complete variable domain reads DVKVTQSSRYLVKRTGEKVFLECVQDMDHENMFWYRQDPGLGLRLIYFSYDVKMKEKGDIPEGYSVSREKKERFSLILESASTNQTSMYLCASSLERHVQGQPGELFFGEGSRLTVL.

The genes are TRBV5-1 and TRBJ1-2; 9 positions agree with TRBD1. V shed 4 bases, J shed 2 bases, and the junction held 3 bases outside the gene matches. Germline V gene sequence: CDR1 SGHRS, CDR2 YFSETQ. The CDR3 totals 14 residues. CDR3 sequence reads: CASSRDRANYGYTF. In DNA, the CDR3 is TGCGCCAGCAGCAGGGACAGGGCCAACTATGGCTACACCTTC.

The chain carries TRBV11-2 and TRBJ1-5; TRBD1 might be the D (5 bases). This CDR3 has 15 amino acids. Germline CDR1 is SGHAT and CDR2 is FQNNGV. V dropped 1 base and J dropped 4 bases, with 11 bases sitting between them. DNA for the CDR3: TGTGCCAGCAGCTTAGGCAGGGATGTAAATCAGCCCCAGCATTTT. Encoded protein: CASSLGRDVNQPQHF.

The chain is built from TRBV15 and TRBJ2-3; 8 bases align to TRBD2. V gave up 4 bases and J gave up 6 bases; unmatched junction bases: 6. Germline values: CDR1 LNHNV, CDR2 YYDKDF (reference sequence). CDR3 length: 14 amino acids. CDR3 in amino acids: CATSKDGRGDTQYF. The CDR3 DNA reads as TGTGCCACCAGCAAGGACGGGAGGGGGGATACGCAGTATTTT.